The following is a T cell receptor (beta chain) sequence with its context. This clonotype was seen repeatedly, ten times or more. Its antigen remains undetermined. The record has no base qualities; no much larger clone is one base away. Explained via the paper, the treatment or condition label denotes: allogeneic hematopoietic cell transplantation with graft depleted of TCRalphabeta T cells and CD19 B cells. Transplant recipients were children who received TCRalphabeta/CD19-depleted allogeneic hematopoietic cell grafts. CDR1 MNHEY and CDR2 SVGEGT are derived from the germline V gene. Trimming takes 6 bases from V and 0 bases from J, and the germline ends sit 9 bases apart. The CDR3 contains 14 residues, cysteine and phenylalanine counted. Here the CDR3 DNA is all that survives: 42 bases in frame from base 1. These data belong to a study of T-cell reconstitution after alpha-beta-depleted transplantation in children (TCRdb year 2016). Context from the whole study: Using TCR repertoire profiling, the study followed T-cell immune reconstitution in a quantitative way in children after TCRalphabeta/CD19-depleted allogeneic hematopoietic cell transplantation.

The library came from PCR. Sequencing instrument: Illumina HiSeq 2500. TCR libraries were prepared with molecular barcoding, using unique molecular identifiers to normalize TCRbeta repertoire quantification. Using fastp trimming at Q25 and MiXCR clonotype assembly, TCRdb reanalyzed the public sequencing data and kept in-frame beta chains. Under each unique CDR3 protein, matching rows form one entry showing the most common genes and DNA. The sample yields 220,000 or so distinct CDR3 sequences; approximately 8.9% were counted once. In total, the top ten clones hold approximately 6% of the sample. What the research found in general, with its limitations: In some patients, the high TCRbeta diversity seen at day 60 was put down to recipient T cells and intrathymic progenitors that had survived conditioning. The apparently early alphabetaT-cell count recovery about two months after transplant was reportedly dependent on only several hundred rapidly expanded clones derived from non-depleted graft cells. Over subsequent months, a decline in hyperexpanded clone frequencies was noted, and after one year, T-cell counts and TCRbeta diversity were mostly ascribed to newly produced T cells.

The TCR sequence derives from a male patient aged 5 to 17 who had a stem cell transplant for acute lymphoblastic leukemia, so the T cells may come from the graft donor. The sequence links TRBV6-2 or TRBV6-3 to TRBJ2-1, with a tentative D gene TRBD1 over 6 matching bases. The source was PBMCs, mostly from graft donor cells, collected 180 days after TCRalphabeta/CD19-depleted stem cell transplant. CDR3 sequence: CASRNRVSYNEQFF. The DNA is TGTGCCAGCAGAAACAGGGTCTCCTACAATGAGCAGTTCTTC.